The entry that follows covers one TCR beta chain sequence. The antigen is not known. This entry belongs to a study of T cells in Graves' hyperthyroidism and ophthalmopathy. Study-wide findings and caveats: Most thyroid-expanded clonotypes above 0.001 were also found in blood.

There were TCR beta CDR3 regions amplified from RNA transcripts. A first-round RT-PCR of the TCR CDR3 used the HTBI primer set. TCRdb independently ran MiXCR on the multiplex PCR reads; one entry per CDR3 protein. The profile shows a few hundred thousand distinct CDR3 sequences, approximately 14% of them singletons. In germline, CDR1 is WNHNN, CDR2 SYGVQD (reference sequence). The CDR3 is made up of 19 amino acids. The junction had 13 bases not matched to a gene; V was cut back by 0 bases and J by 9 bases. The chain links TRBV10-1 to TRBJ2-1; 14 bases are shared with TRBD2. This clonotype was sampled from a woman in her 30s with Graves' hyperthyroidism. The sequenced sample was blood. Here the CDR3 reads CASSESTGLAGDPLVEQFF. In nucleotides, the CDR3 is TGCGCCAGCAGTGAGTCGACGGGACTAGCGGGAGATCCATTGGTTGAGCAGTTCTTC.